One sample yielded the 20 T cell receptor beta chains listed below, sequenced in a study of cytomegalovirus exposure and HLA in healthy donors. This table comes from immunoSEQ multiplex PCR, and its TCRdb copy is limited to in-frame clones, with some not included. This table has under 200,000 clones, roughly 89% appearing once. Sequencing was performed on PBMCs. These receptors came from a woman aged 18-35 years in good health and CMV-seropositive.

V gene TRBV6-1 combines with J gene TRBJ1-1; TRBD1 agrees at 8 bases. Germline assignment: CDR1 MNHNS and CDR2 SASEGT. The CDR3 has 18 residues. V lost 0 bases, J lost 5 bases, and 14 bases stayed unmatched. The DNA for the CDR3 is TGTGCCAGCAGTGAAGCGTTTTTCGGGACAGGATTGGGGACTGAAGCTTTCTTT. Translating gives CASSEAFFGTGLGTEAFF.

The genes are TRBV9 and TRBJ2-1, with 9 bases fitting TRBD2. There are 13 residues in the CDR3. In germline, CDR1 is SGDLS, CDR2 YYNGEE. V lost 0 bases and J lost 9; bases outside the gene matches: 1. The CDR3 protein is CASSVDSGGEQFF. For the CDR3, the DNA is TGTGCCAGCAGCGTAGATAGCGGGGGTGAGCAGTTCTTC. The whole variable domain, remainder taken from reference TRBV9 and TRBJ2-1, is DSGVTQTPKHLITATGQRVTLRCSPRSGDLSVYWYQQSLDQGLQFLIQYYNGEERAKGNILERFSAQQFPDLHSELNLSSLELGDSALYFCASSVDSGGEQFFGPGTRLTVL.

This rearrangement joins TRBV6-4 to TRBJ2-2, with TRBD2 identical over 11 bases. J gave up 4 bases and V 7 bases, and 11 bases lay outside the gene matches. Germline CDR1 MRHNA, CDR2 SNTAGT. CDR3 length equals 17 residues. The DNA for the CDR3 is TGTGCCAGCACCGAGCCTAGCGGGAGGTGGTCCACCGGGGAGCTGTTTTTT. It is translated as CASTEPSGRWSTGELFF.

The V gene is TRBV6-5, the J gene TRBJ2-7; D remains ambiguous. With 5 bases removed from V and 0 bases from J, the gap between germline ends came to 11 bases. Germline CDR1 reads MNHEY; CDR2 reads SVGAGI. The CDR3 sequence is 14 residues long. The CDR3 here is CASSPPGYSYEQYF. The CDR3, as DNA: TGTGCCAGCAGTCCCCCCGGTTACTCCTACGAGCAGTACTTC.

The V call is TRBV5-6, the J call TRBJ1-1; D possibly corresponds to TRBD1 (6 bases). This CDR3 has 17 residues. Germline-derived CDR1 and CDR2 are SGHDT and YYEEEE. Trimming cost V 5 bases and J 2 bases, with 22 bases left between them. The CDR3 protein is CASRMAWGRLANTEAFF. DNA of the CDR3: TGTGCCAGCAGGATGGCATGGGGGCGCTTAGCCAACACTGAAGCTTTCTTT.

This clone was seen a few times. J is TRBJ1-2 and V is TRBV2; possibly TRBD1 for D (6 bases). The CDR3 totals 14 residues. V shed 6 bases and J shed 4 bases, with 15 bases lying between them. CDR1 SNHLY and CDR2 FYNNEI come from the germline V gene. The CDR3 DNA sequence: TGTGCCAGCAGCGTGGACAGATTCAGCTATGGCTACACCTTC. Translated: CASSVDRFSYGYTF.

The chain has TRBV9 and TRBJ1-6; no definite D call. V was pared by 0 bases and J by 7 bases, with 14 bases between. The CDR3 has 16 amino acids. Germline CDR1 SGDLS, CDR2 YYNGEE. As DNA, the CDR3 is TGTGCCAGCAGCGTAGGTACCATCGGCGGGAATTCACCCCTCCACTTT. Translated: CASSVGTIGGNSPLHF.

The DNA for the CDR3 is TGTGCCAGCACCCCGGGGGGGAGGGGAAATGAAAAACTGTTTTTT. Translation gives CASTPGGRGNEKLFF. This chain connects TRBV6-1 to TRBJ1-4, with a weak D call TRBD1 (5 bases). The CDR3 runs to 15 residues. V shed 7 bases and J shed 5 bases, with 17 bases lying between them. Germline CDR1 is MNHNS and CDR2 is SASEGT.

This clone appeared once. The rearrangement uses TRBV4-3 and TRBJ2-1; TRBD2 agrees at 10 bases. Germline V CDR1 and CDR2: LGHNA, YSLEER. CDR3 length: 18 amino acids. Losses at the gene ends were 3 bases for V and 6 bases for J; bases not matched to a gene: 14. Here the CDR3 DNA reads TGCGCCAGCAGCCACGCTGTCGGACTAGCGGAACCCATCAATGAGCAGTTCTTC. Amino acid sequence: CASSHAVGLAEPINEQFF.

The chain links TRBV11-1 to TRBJ2-1, with a possible D match to TRBD2 (6 bases). The CDR3 runs to 16 residues. Germline V CDR1 and CDR2: SGHAT, FQDESV (reference sequence). V was shortened by 2 bases and J by 2 bases, with 13 bases between the two germline ends. This CDR3 is CASSLPGLSPYNEQFF. CDR3 in DNA: TGTGCCAGCAGCTTACCGGGACTCTCGCCCTACAATGAGCAGTTCTTC. The full variable domain, with the rest looked up from reference TRBV11-1 and TRBJ2-1, is EAEVAQSPRYKITEKSQAVAFWCDPISGHATLYWYRQILGQGPELLVQFQDESVVDDSQLPKDRFSAERLKGVDSTLKIQPAELGDSAMYLCASSLPGLSPYNEQFFGPGTRLTVL.

The chain combines TRBV4-3 with TRBJ2-7, with 8 bases lining up with TRBD1. V shed 0 bases and J 9 bases; nucleotides not matched to a gene: 10. In germline, CDR1 is LGHNA, CDR2 YSLEER. The CDR3 covers 15 residues. This CDR3 is CASSQDRTGSSGQYF. In DNA, the CDR3 is TGCGCCAGCAGCCAAGACAGGACAGGGTCGTCGGGGCAGTACTTC.

CDR3 bases: TGTGCCAGTAGTATAGCGGCAGGGGGCAATCAGCCCCAGCATTTT. The encoded protein is CASSIAAGGNQPQHF. The rearrangement uses TRBV19 and TRBJ1-5, with a weak D call TRBD1 (6 bases). V was cut by 1 base and J by 2 bases, with 9 bases left in between. CDR3 length: 15 amino acids. Germline CDR1 reads LNHDA; CDR2 reads SQIVND (reference sequence).

This chain links TRBV10-3 with TRBJ2-5, with TRBD2 matching over 7 bases. Unmatched junction bases numbered 13, after V lost 11 bases and J lost 4 bases. The CDR3 is 14 residues long. Looked up from germline, CDR1 is ENHRY and CDR2 is SYGVKD. CDR3 amino acids: CAAATSDRGETQYF. In nucleotides, the CDR3 is TGTGCCGCCGCTACTAGCGACCGGGGAGAGACCCAGTACTTC.

The chain joins TRBV4-2 to TRBJ2-7; the D gene is possibly TRBD2 (6 bases). V lost 0 bases and J 6 bases, leaving 15 bases between the germline ends. The CDR3 spans 15 residues. CDR1 is LGHNA, CDR2 YNFKEQ, per germline. The CDR3 spells CASSQERLDPGEQYF. In DNA, the CDR3 is TGTGCCAGCAGCCAAGAGAGACTAGACCCTGGCGAGCAGTACTTC.

The V and J genes are TRBV6-1 and TRBJ1-5, with 8 nucleotides matching TRBD1. Per germline, CDR1 MNHNS and CDR2 SASEGT. The CDR3 is 16 residues long. The V gene end was trimmed by 0 bases and the J gene end by 4 bases; junction bases not matched to a gene: 5. The CDR3 is CASSEARRTGNQPQHF. The CDR3 coding sequence is TGTGCCAGCAGTGAAGCGCGGAGGACAGGGAATCAGCCCCAGCATTTT.

This clone has only one observation. The chain links TRBV28 to TRBJ2-1, with 7 nucleotides matching TRBD2. The CDR3 covers 17 residues. With V trimmed by 5 bases and J by 8 bases, 18 bases remained unmatched. The V gene's germline CDR1 is MDHEN and CDR2 SYDVKM. This CDR3 is CASSPVLVSGKGHEQFF. CDR3 DNA sequence: TGTGCCAGCAGTCCCGTGTTGGTCAGCGGGAAAGGGCATGAGCAGTTCTTC.

This chain joins TRBV5-5 and TRBJ1-5, with 7 bases aligning to TRBD1. The V segment lost 4 bases and the J segment 3 bases; nucleotides outside the gene matches: 19. The CDR3 runs to 19 residues. In germline, CDR1 is SGHKS, CDR2 YYEKEE (reference sequence). CDR3 in DNA: TGTGCCAGCAGCGCCACTCTAACAGGGGCCGACGTTTTCAATCAGCCCCAGCATTTT. This gives the protein CASSATLTGADVFNQPQHF.

The J gene is TRBJ1-2, the V gene TRBV2; D gene ambiguous. This CDR3 spans 12 amino acids. V was pared by 3 bases and J by 7 bases, with 9 bases between. Germline-derived CDR1 and CDR2 are SNHLY and FYNNEI. The CDR3: CASSDNGVGYTF. In nucleotides, the CDR3 is TGTGCCAGCAGTGACAACGGGGTTGGCTACACCTTC.

V and J are TRBV5-1 and TRBJ2-3; a weak D match, TRBD2 (6 bases). Germline V gene lookup returns CDR1 SGHRS and CDR2 YFSETQ. V was cut by 7 bases and J by 5 bases, with 20 bases left in between. The CDR3 has 15 residues. The CDR3 is CASSGDLTRVDTQYF. The DNA of the CDR3 is TGCGCCAGCTCGGGGGACCTCACAAGAGTAGATACGCAGTATTTT.

The chain uses TRBV28 and TRBJ2-7; D is uncertain. V dropped 2 bases and J dropped 2 bases, with 10 bases sitting between them. The V gene's germline CDR1 is MDHEN and CDR2 SYDVKM. The CDR3 has 14 amino acids. The CDR3 DNA follows: TGTGCCAGCAGTTTAGCCCTCGAGACCTACGAGCAGTACTTC. Translating it yields CASSLALETYEQYF.